This T cell receptor beta chain stems from a study of shared clonotypes between healthy human individuals (dated by TCRdb to 2018 to 2020). Notes on the research overall: The cohort included three men and two women between 18 and 49 years of age. Different laboratories and diverse techniques were used to prepare libraries and sequence TCR repertoires, to increase sequencing depth and limit assay-specific biases. The study deeply sequenced blood TCR repertoires of 5 or 6 healthy adults to estimate repertoire size and the extent of clonotype sharing between individuals. Per donor, leukapheresis produced somewhere between about 0.9 and 9 billion PBMCs. For each donor, CD4 naive and CD4 memory were each given three plates, CD8 naive was given two plates, and CD8 memory was given one plate.

What the authors observed across the whole study: Clonotypes shared by all four sorted-subset donors showed higher generation probabilities than non-shared clonotypes. When a handful of donors were compared, the shared fraction of clonotypes was about 5% for naive CD4, 3.5% to 4% for naive CD8, 2% to 2.5% for memory CD4, and less than 0.45% for memory CD8. Larger estimated clonotype richness was generally found for naive subsets than for memory subsets. Incomplete sequencing was indicated by rarefaction of sorted-subset datasets, despite the large sequencing depth. Only blood was sampled, and tissue TCR repertoires likely differ from those in blood. Because the study included only a small number of donors, the genetic and exposure-history diversity represented was limited. Based on pairwise subsampling, the degree of clonotype sharing among donors was expected to be affected by sequencing depth.

CDR1 SGHAT and CDR2 FQNNGV are derived from the germline V gene. At the junction V is shortened by 5 bases and J by 5 bases, with 15 bases in between. The CDR3 contains 15 residues, cysteine and phenylalanine counted. The sequence is cut down to CDR3 DNA, 45 bases in frame from base 1. CD8 naive samples were obtained by positive selection for CCR7 among CD45RO-negative cells, yielding a CD45RA+CCR7+ population from which TemRA cells were excluded. The donors were healthy, HIV-negative adults with no recently reported acute infections or vaccinations. Only Caucasian adults living in Nashville, Tennessee, USA were represented among the donors. Blood was collected by leukapheresis, and PBMCs were isolated by Ficoll-Histopaque density gradient centrifugation and then cryopreserved in liquid nitrogen vapor phase. Analytical flow cytometry was used to check the purity and quantity of every magnetically sorted T cell population. From each sorted fraction, genomic DNA was isolated and quantified by UV absorbance on a Nanodrop 2000c.

This clone was counted once. The clone's antigen remains unknown. Base quality data are lacking; no much larger clone is found one base away. TCR CDR3 regions were amplified from genomic DNA by multiplex PCR using the deep immunoSEQ assay. Genomic DNA extracted from each cell subset was distributed evenly over all wells of several immunoSEQ 96-well plates, and each plate served as one replicate. For sorted subsets, each replicate PCR was loaded with approximately 200 ng genomic DNA, equivalent to 30,000 to 35,000 T cell genomes. The purified libraries were quantified using a Qubit 3.0 fluorometer, sized with a Bioanalyzer 2100, and then quantified again using the KAPA Library Quantification kit. A separate single-read 150-cycle Illumina NextSeq 550 flow cell was used to sequence each immunoSEQ 96-well plate. As for how the authors treated the data: Because the immunoSEQ output included only junctional sequences and no quality scores, the filtering could not be the same as the filtering used for full-length reads. Sequences were annotated with PyIR, a Python wrapper for IgBLAST v1.9, using IMGT germline references to assign V/J genes and CDR3. Reads with weak V/J assignments (E-value above 1e-6), missing CDR3, stop codons, out-of-frame junctions, or ambiguous translated residues were removed. V3J clonotypes were defined by identical inferred V gene, J gene, and CDR3 amino acid sequence. Percentage overlap between repertoires was calculated by dividing the number of shared unique clonotypes by the size of the smaller repertoire. Repertoire richness was assessed with RTK rarefaction, the Chao1 estimator, and Recon v2.1 estimates of unobserved clonotypes. Generation probabilities were computed with OLGA for all TCRbeta clonotypes obtained by the gDNA method from four donors. TCRdb took over this immuneACCESS table, retaining in-frame rearrangements with V and J assigned. Such tables are incomplete; in checked studies, under half of the missing clones stem from an unresolved V gene, and the remainder is unexplained. V and J calls plus clone size are reproduced from that table; the DNA served to infer D and trimming. The sample table shows about 2.1 million clones, and just over 90% are seen once. The ten most abundant clones make up more than 1.5% of the sample.

The sequencing sample was made of naive CD8+ T cells from PBMCs. Sample cell subset or site, as interpreted from the label and publication: CD45RA+CCR7+. The receptor was isolated from a man between 18 and 35 years old in good health. Some clones in this sample may be carry-over from other donors' samples. Rearrangement joined TRBV11-2 to TRBJ2-2; the D gene assignment is perhaps TRBD1 or TRBD2, with each matching 6 bases. CDR3 reads: CASSGDGGPTGELFF. The bases read TGTGCCAGCAGCGGAGATGGGGGGCCGACCGGGGAGCTGTTTTTT.